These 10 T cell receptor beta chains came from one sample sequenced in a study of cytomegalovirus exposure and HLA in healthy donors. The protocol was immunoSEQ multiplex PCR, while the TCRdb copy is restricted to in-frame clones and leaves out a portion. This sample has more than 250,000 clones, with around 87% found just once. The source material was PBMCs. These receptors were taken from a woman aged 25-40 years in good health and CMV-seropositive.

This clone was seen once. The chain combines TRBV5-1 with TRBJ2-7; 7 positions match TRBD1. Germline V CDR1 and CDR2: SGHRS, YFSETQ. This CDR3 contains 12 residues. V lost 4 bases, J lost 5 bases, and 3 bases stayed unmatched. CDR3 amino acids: CASSGTENEQYF. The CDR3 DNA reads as TGCGCCAGCAGCGGGACAGAGAACGAGCAGTACTTC.

CDR3 residues: CASSLGLREMNTGELFF. The CDR3 nucleotides read TGTGCCAGCAGCTTAGGCCTGCGGGAGATGAACACCGGGGAGCTGTTTTTT. The chain employs TRBV13 and TRBJ2-2; 7 nucleotides align to TRBD2. Per germline, CDR1 PRHDT and CDR2 FYEKMQ (reference sequence). The V segment lost 0 bases and the J segment 1 base; nucleotides outside the gene matches: 5. The CDR3 loop spans 17 amino acids.

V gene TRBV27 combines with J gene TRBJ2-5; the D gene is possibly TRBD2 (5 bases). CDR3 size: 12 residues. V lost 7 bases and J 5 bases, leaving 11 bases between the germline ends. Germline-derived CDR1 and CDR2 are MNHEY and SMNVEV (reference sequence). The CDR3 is CASTGSGETQYF. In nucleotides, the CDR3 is TGTGCCAGCACTGGCAGCGGCGAGACCCAGTACTTC.

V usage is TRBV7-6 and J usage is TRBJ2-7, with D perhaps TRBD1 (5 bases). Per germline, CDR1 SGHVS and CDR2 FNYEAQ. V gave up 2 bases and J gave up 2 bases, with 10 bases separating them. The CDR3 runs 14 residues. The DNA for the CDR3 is TGTGCCAGCAGCTTATCAGGGAACACCTACGAGCAGTACTTC. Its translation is CASSLSGNTYEQYF. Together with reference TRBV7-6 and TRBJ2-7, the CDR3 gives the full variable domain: GAGVSQSPRYKVTKRGQDVALRCDPISGHVSLYWYRQALGQGPEFLTYFNYEAQQDKSGLPNDRFSAERPEGSISTLTIQRTEQRDSAMYRCASSLSGNTYEQYFGPGTRLTVT.

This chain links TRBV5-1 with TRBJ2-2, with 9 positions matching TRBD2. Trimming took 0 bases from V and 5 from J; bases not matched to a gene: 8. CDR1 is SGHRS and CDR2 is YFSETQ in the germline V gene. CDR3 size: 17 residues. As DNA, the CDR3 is TGCGCCAGCAGCTTGGTCGTAGCGGGAGTGGGAACCGGGGAGCTGTTTTTT. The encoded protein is CASSLVVAGVGTGELFF.

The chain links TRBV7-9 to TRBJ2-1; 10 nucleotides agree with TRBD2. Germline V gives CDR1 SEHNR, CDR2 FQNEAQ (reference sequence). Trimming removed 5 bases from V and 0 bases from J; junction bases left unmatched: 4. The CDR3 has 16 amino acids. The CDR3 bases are TGTGCCAGCAGCCCTGGGACTAGCGCCTCCTACAATGAGCAGTTCTTC. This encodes CASSPGTSASYNEQFF.

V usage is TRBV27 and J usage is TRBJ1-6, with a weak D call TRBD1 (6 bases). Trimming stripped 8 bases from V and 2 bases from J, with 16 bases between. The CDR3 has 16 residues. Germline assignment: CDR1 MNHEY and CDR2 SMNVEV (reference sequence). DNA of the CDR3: TGTGCCAGCCGTCCACGGGGGGCGGCCTATAATTCACCCCTCCACTTT. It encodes CASRPRGAAYNSPLHF.

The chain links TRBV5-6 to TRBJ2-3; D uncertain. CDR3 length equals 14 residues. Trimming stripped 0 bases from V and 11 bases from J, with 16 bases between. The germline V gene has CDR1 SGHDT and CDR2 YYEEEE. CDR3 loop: CASSLVGTRAQQYF. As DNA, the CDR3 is TGTGCCAGCAGCTTGGTGGGAACAAGGGCCCAGCAGTATTTT.

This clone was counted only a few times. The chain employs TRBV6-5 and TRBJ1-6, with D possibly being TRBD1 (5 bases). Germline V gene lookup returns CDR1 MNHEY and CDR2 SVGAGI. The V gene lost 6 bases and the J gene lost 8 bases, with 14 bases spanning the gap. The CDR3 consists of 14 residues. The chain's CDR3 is CASRNDGAHSPLHF. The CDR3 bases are TGTGCCAGCAGGAACGATGGGGCGCATTCACCCCTCCACTTT.

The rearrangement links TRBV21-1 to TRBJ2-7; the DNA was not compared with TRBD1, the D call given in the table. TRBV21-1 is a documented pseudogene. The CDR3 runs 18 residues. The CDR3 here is CASSKGIKGTGGLYEQYF. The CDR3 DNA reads TGTGCCAGCAGCAAAGGGATAAAGGGGACAGGGGGCCTCTACGAGCAGTACTTC.